This T cell receptor beta chain was observed in a study of blood T cell repertoires in COVID-19. The data were produced by immunoSEQ multiplex PCR, yet TCRdb's version contains in-frame clones alone and is incomplete. The top ten clones hold around a tenth of a sample with around 29,000 clones, over 75% of them seen once. The J segment lost 1 base and the V segment lost 4 bases, leaving 3 bases of the junction unmatched. The germline V gene has CDR1 SGHRS and CDR2 YFSETQ. The length of the CDR3 is 14 residues. V gene TRBV5-1 combines with J gene TRBJ2-5, with TRBD2 matching over 8 bases. This receptor was obtained from a man aged 60 to 75 with acute or convalescent COVID-19. Sequencing was done on a sample of peripheral blood. CDR3 sequence: CASSLTSAQETQYF. The CDR3 DNA reads as TGCGCCAGCAGCCTGACTAGCGCCCAAGAGACCCAGTACTTC.